The entry below gives a single TCR beta chain sequence along with its context. Its antigen is undetermined. This table comes from immunoSEQ multiplex PCR, and its TCRdb copy is limited to in-frame clones, with some not included. The sample has fewer than 90,000 clones; 84% are singletons. The record originates from a study of T cells in localized non-small cell lung cancer. Study-level findings and limits: A median of about 52 clones ranked among the top 100 in tumor appeared in adjacent lung. Uninvolved adjacent lung had more T cell clonality than any other tissue, topping tumor. One tumor region alone was sequenced, and heterogeneity therefore remains possible.

The sequence was collected from a man between 40 and 69 years old with stage I lung adenocarcinoma. Sequences were derived from peripheral blood, sampled before any cancer treatment.

The chain's CDR3 is CASSSSPIGQSRYGYTF. The CDR3 nucleotides are TGTGCCAGCAGCTCTTCCCCAATTGGACAGTCTAGATATGGCTACACCTTC. V usage is TRBV7-3 and J usage is TRBJ1-2, with D possibly matching TRBD1 (6 bases). The V gene lost 4 bases and the J gene lost 5 bases, with 23 bases spanning the gap. This CDR3 is built from 17 residues. CDR1 is SGHTA and CDR2 is FQGTGA in the germline V gene.